These 7 T cell receptor beta chains share one sample of origin, sequenced in a study of CD8 T cells in Susac syndrome. RNA in amounts of roughly 0.5 to 1 ug was reverse transcribed with random hexamers. Each CDR3 protein gets one entry after TCRdb re-called the immunoSEQ multiplex PCR reads with MiXCR. The sample lists just under 95,000 distinct CDR3 sequences; over 90% were seen once. Sequenced material: CD4+ T cells from PBMCs. All receptors derive from a human donor with Susac syndrome.

This chain links TRBV5-8 with TRBJ2-2; D is possibly TRBD1 (5 bases). Germline CDR1 SGHTS, CDR2 YDEGEE. CDR3 length: 15 residues. Trimming pared 6 bases from V and 3 bases from J, leaving 15 bases between. The CDR3: CASNPGRVDTGELFF. The CDR3 DNA reads as TGTGCCAGCAACCCGGGCAGGGTGGACACCGGGGAGCTGTTTTTT.

This clonotype has a single count. The rearrangement uses TRBV20-1 and TRBJ2-7, with D possibly TRBD1 on 6 matching bases. CDR3 length: 14 amino acids. Germline lookup yields CDR1 DFQATT and CDR2 SNEGSKA (reference sequence). V was cut by 0 bases and J by 2 bases, with 11 bases left in between. The CDR3 sequence is CSARDRGPTYEQYF. CDR3 sequence (DNA): TGCAGTGCTAGAGACAGGGGCCCTACCTACGAGCAGTACTTC.

The chain combines TRBV9 with TRBJ1-4; 7 nucleotides agree with TRBD1. Germline trimming cut 3 bases from V and 7 bases from J; bases unmatched to any gene: 9. Looked up from germline, CDR1 is SGDLS and CDR2 is YYNGEE. The CDR3 runs 15 residues. CDR3 DNA: TGTGCCAGCAGCGCGCTGGGAGGGGGCACTGAAAAACTGTTTTTT. It translates to CASSALGGGTEKLFF.

This sequence joins TRBV30 and TRBJ1-1, with D possibly being TRBD1 (6 bases). V dropped 3 bases and J dropped 1 base, with 12 bases sitting between them. Germline loops: CDR1 GTSNPN, CDR2 SVGIG (reference sequence). This CDR3 has 14 residues. This CDR3 reads CAWSPGAGNTEAFF. The CDR3 DNA sequence: TGTGCCTGGAGCCCGGGGGCTGGGAACACTGAAGCTTTCTTT.

The chain recombines TRBV12-3 or TRBV12-4 with TRBJ1-1; weak D call: TRBD1 (6 bases). The CDR3 is made up of 12 amino acids. V was trimmed by 5 bases and J by 9 bases, leaving 13 bases between them. CDR3 region: CASSLDRTQAFF. The CDR3 bases are TGTGCCAGCAGTCTCGACAGGACCCAAGCTTTCTTT.

The rearrangement joins TRBV5-1 to TRBJ2-7; possible D gene TRBD1, 5 bases. Per germline, CDR1 SGHRS and CDR2 YFSETQ. V lost 4 bases to trimming and J lost 3 bases, with 11 bases between them. CDR3 size: 13 residues. The CDR3 sequence: CASSPQASYEQYF. For the CDR3, the DNA is TGCGCCAGCAGCCCACAGGCTAGCTACGAGCAGTACTTC.

The genes are TRBV4-3 and TRBJ2-5; 10 bases are shared with TRBD1. V gave up 4 bases and J gave up 2 bases; unmatched junction bases: 7. CDR3 size: 16 residues. The germline gives CDR1 LGHNA, CDR2 YSLEER. Here the CDR3 DNA reads TGCGCCAGCAGCCTCACGAGGACAGGGGGACAAGAGACCCAGTACTTC. Translation gives CASSLTRTGGQETQYF.